Described below is a single TCR beta chain sequence and its context. This clonotype was observed many times. Its antigen remains undetermined. It has no much larger one-base neighbor in the sample; base qualities were not kept. The sample belongs to a study of molecular identifiers for immune sequencing clone quantification (dated 2018 in TCRdb). At the level of the whole study: For a replicate experiment, RNA from around 20,000 or 100,000 naive CD8 T cells was divided into five aliquots, of which four were sequenced. This methods study benchmarked molecular-identifier clustering-based TCR repertoire sequencing (MIDCIRS) and TCR RNA copy counting, using CD8 T cells to do so. General study outcomes and caveats: In CMV-specific effector cells, over 97% of molecules were held by clones above 20 RNA copies, whereas under 1% of molecules were held by such clones in naive cells. Spiked-in Jurkat TCR RNA equal to a single cell's worth was reported to be detectable even within 1,200,000 naive CD8 T cells. Identical TCR molecules sharing a barcode could cause highly expanded clone sizes to be underestimated. When barcode sub-clustering was left out, chimeric consensus sequences inflated TCR diversity, with chimeras reaching as high as 47%. About 3 recovered TCR RNA copies per cell were obtained by modeling, versus 9 to 10 by digital PCR, implying a capture efficiency of around 28%. Spiked-in Jurkat TCR RNA (about ten copies' worth), which is not part of the donor repertoire, was contained in the naive libraries.

Naive CD8 T cell libraries were made from around 18,000 to 910,000 sorted cells using 10%, 30% or 50% of purified RNA. Naive CD8 T cells were FACS-sorted as CD8+CD4-CCR7+CD45RA+ on a BD FACSAria II into RLT Plus buffer. To test detection sensitivity, Jurkat RNA equal to fewer than 13 TCR copies was added to samples of roughly 18,000-1,100,000 naive CD8 T cells. CD8 T cells were enriched using RosetteSep CD8+ T Cell Enrichment Cocktail and Ficoll-Paque, and the enriched cells then underwent ACK red cell lysis. The library was made by PCR. Sequencing instrument: NextSeq 500. Preparation of bulk TCR libraries followed a previously described approach, with the TCR primers listed in Table S5. Purification of total RNA was performed with the Qiagen AllPrep DNA/RNA kit. Before any analysis, reads coming from multiple sequencing runs of the same library were combined into one pool. As for how the authors treated the data: Reads were retained only if the reads had an exact TCR constant sequence, and the retained reads were trimmed to 150 nt and grouped according to their 12-nt molecular barcodes. Reads within each barcode group were sub-clustered using a 15% Levenshtein threshold, and quality-weighted consensus sequences were constructed for each RNA molecule. Non-functional sequences were filtered out, along with any lower-count sequence sitting one edit away from another sequence. Based on fitting two negative binomial distributions, any barcode sub-cluster with under 20% of the maximum read count was discarded. TCRdb trimmed the raw reads at Q25, called clones with MiXCR and kept productive beta chains. Rows merge per CDR3 protein into single entries with the most common DNA and genes. The V and J calls come from TCRdb's annotation, not from the publication. This sample is represented by fewer than 350,000 distinct CDR3 sequences; 24% of them were singletons. Around 0.76% of the sample comes from the top ten.

As encoded in the germline V gene, CDR1 is LGHNA while CDR2 is YSLEER. V is pared back by 0 bases and J by 4 bases, with 10 bases lying between the germline termini. Taken from cysteine to phenylalanine, the CDR3 has 16 residues. The kept DNA is CDR3 alone, 48 bases in frame from the first base. Sequencing input: naive CD8+ T cells from blood, with Jurkat cell RNA spiked in. The cell subset or site label of this sample denotes: FACS-sorted CD8+CD4-CCR7+CD45RA+ naive T cells. This receptor chain uses TRBV4-3 and TRBJ2-6; a confident D gene designation cannot be given. The origin of this receptor is a human donor in good health. Some libraries in this study had Jurkat cell RNA spiked in. The bases are TGCGCCAGCAGCCAAGACGCATTAACAGGGGCCAACGTCCTGACTTTC. Translated, this is CASSQDALTGANVLTF.